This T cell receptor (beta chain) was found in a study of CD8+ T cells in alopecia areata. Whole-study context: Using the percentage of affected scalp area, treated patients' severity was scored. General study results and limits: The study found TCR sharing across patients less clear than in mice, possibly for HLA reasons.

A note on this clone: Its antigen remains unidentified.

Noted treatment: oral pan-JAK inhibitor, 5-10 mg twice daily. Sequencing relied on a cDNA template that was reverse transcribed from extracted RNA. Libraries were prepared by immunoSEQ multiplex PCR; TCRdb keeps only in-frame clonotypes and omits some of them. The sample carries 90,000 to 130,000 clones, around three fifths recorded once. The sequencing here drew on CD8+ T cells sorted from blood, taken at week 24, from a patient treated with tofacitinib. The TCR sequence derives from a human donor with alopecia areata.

The CDR3: CASSSQGISYEQYF. CDR3 DNA: TGTGCCAGCAGCTCTCAGGGGATCTCCTACGAGCAGTACTTC. J is TRBJ2-7 and V is TRBV6-5; D might be TRBD1 (6 bases). CDR1 is MNHEY, CDR2 SVGAGI, per germline. CDR3 size: 14 residues. Trimming stripped 6 bases from V and 0 bases from J, with 12 bases between.